Presented here are 7 T cell receptor beta chains from one specimen sequenced in a study of regulatory and conventional T cells in RAG deficiency. Clones were read by immunoSEQ multiplex PCR, and TCRdb kept only the in-frame ones, dropping some. This table holds about 5,700 clones, roughly 92% found once. Sequenced sample: CD8+ T cells sorted from blood. The receptors stem from a human donor with RAG deficiency presenting as severe combined immunodeficiency.

The V gene is TRBV15, the J gene TRBJ2-7; 12 bases align to TRBD2. Germline V gene data show CDR1 as LNHNV and CDR2 as YYDKDF (reference sequence). Trimming took 1 base from V and 4 from J; bases not matched to a gene: 2. The CDR3 loop spans 15 amino acids. The CDR3 DNA sequence: TGTGCCACCAGCAGAGGGACTAGCGGGATTTACGAGCAGTACTTC. As protein: CATSRGTSGIYEQYF.

A single count supports this clone. V is TRBV5-4 and J is TRBJ2-3; no definite D call. This CDR3 is built from 13 residues. V was cut by 5 bases and J by 6 bases, with 13 bases left in between. Germline V gene sequence: CDR1 SGHNT, CDR2 YYREEE (reference sequence). CDR3 nucleotide sequence: TGTGCCAGCAGGAGGTCCGACGGGGATACGCAGTATTTT. Encoded protein: CASRRSDGDTQYF.

The chain uses TRBV7-9 and TRBJ2-4; possibly TRBD1 for D (6 bases). The germline V and J ends were trimmed by 6 bases and 3 bases, with 18 bases remaining between them. Germline V gene data show CDR1 as SEHNR and CDR2 as FQNEAQ (reference sequence). The CDR3 contains 16 residues. The CDR3 reads CASSTAYGTLKNIQYF. DNA for the CDR3: TGTGCCAGCAGTACCGCCTACGGGACACTCAAAAACATTCAGTACTTC.

This clone was seen once. The chain joins TRBV6-6 to TRBJ2-5; D not certain. The CDR3 is made up of 11 amino acids. The V end was cut by 0 bases, the J end by 5 bases, with 1 base between. Per the germline V gene, CDR1 is MNHNY and CDR2 is SVGAGI (reference sequence). DNA for the CDR3: TGTGCCAGCAGTTACTCGGAGACCCAGTACTTC. It translates to CASSYSETQYF.

The chain recombines TRBV9 with TRBJ2-7, with a weak D call TRBD1 (5 bases). This CDR3 is 14 amino acids long. The germline V and J ends were trimmed by 3 bases and 0 bases, with 10 bases remaining between them. Germline V gene data show CDR1 as SGDLS and CDR2 as YYNGEE. The CDR3 here is CASSELDISYEQYF. The CDR3 nucleotides are TGTGCCAGCAGCGAGTTGGACATCTCCTACGAGCAGTACTTC.

This rearrangement joins TRBV4-3 to TRBJ2-4; tentatively, D is TRBD1 (5 bases). This CDR3 spans 15 amino acids. The germline V gene encodes CDR1 LGHNA and CDR2 YSLEER. V was trimmed by 4 bases and J by 0 bases, leaving 10 bases between them. The CDR3 loop is CASSLDGAAKNIQYF. The CDR3 DNA sequence: TGCGCCAGCAGCCTAGATGGGGCAGCCAAAAACATTCAGTACTTC.

The chain recombines TRBV7-6 with TRBJ1-1, with a tentative D call TRBD1 (5 bases). Trimming took 5 bases from V and 5 from J, leaving 9 bases between them. The V gene's germline CDR1 is SGHVS and CDR2 FNYEAQ. The CDR3 has 12 amino acids. The CDR3 nucleotides are TGTGCCAGCAGCCAGCAGGGAACTGAAGCTTTCTTT. Translated: CASSQQGTEAFF.